These T cell receptor beta chains were read from a single sample in a study of T cells in Graves' hyperthyroidism and ophthalmopathy. One entry per CDR3 protein, called by TCRdb with MiXCR from the multiplex PCR reads. Of about 640,000 distinct CDR3 sequences listed, less than 25% are singletons. The sample taken for sequencing was blood. The receptors here all came from a man aged 25 to 40 with Graves' ophthalmopathy. Each CDR3 is given with its conserved first and last residue. The D gene is left open where the match is weak. Where a row states a size, it is once, few, many or the class of an expanded clone; other rows omit it.

d_call: NA; cdr3_length: 14; v_call: TRBV20-1; clone_size: few; j_call: TRBJ1-5; cdr3_nt: TGCAGTGCTAACCGGGCCGATAGCAATCAGCCCCAGCATTTT; cdr3_aa: CSANRADSNQPQHF
d_call: TRBD2; cdr3_length: 16; v_call: TRBV9; clone_size: NA; j_call: TRBJ2-3; cdr3_nt: TGTGCCAGCAGCGCAAGACTAGCGAGTGGCACAGATACGCAGTATTTT; cdr3_aa: CASSARLASGTDTQYF
d_call: NA; cdr3_length: 14; v_call: TRBV29-1; clone_size: few; j_call: TRBJ2-5; cdr3_nt: TGCAGCGTTGCCGACGGGAGTGGCGGAGAGACCCAGTACTTC; cdr3_aa: CSVADGSGGETQYF
d_call: NA; cdr3_length: 18; v_call: TRBV4-1; clone_size: NA; j_call: TRBJ1-2; cdr3_nt: TGCGCCAGCAGCTTCCAGGACAGAGTTTTTGGGGGAGGCTATGGCTACACCTTC; cdr3_aa: CASSFQDRVFGGGYGYTF
d_call: NA; cdr3_length: 16; v_call: TRBV11-2; clone_size: NA; j_call: TRBJ2-1; cdr3_nt: TGTGCCAGCAGCCCCTCCTGGGGGGCGGAGTGGAATGAGCAGTTCTTC; cdr3_aa: CASSPSWGAEWNEQFF
d_call: NA; cdr3_length: 15; v_call: TRBV6-1; clone_size: NA; j_call: TRBJ1-3; cdr3_nt: TGTGCCAGCCTACCCGGGGGGGCGCGTGGAAACACCATATATTTT; cdr3_aa: CASLPGGARGNTIYF
d_call: TRBD2; cdr3_length: 13; v_call: TRBV11-2; clone_size: many; j_call: TRBJ2-1; cdr3_nt: TGTGCCAGCAGCGGCACTAGCGTCAATGAGCAGTTCTTC; cdr3_aa: CASSGTSVNEQFF
d_call: TRBD1; cdr3_length: 13; v_call: TRBV9; clone_size: NA; j_call: TRBJ1-2; cdr3_nt: TGTGCCAGCAGCGCGACAGGGGGCGATGGCTACACCTTC; cdr3_aa: CASSATGGDGYTF
d_call: TRBD2; cdr3_length: 14; v_call: TRBV5-1; clone_size: many; j_call: TRBJ2-1; cdr3_nt: TGCGCCAGCAGCTGGACTAGCGGGAATGTTGAGCAGTTCTTC; cdr3_aa: CASSWTSGNVEQFF
d_call: TRBD1; cdr3_length: 15; v_call: TRBV5-4; clone_size: NA; j_call: TRBJ2-1; cdr3_nt: TGTGCCAGCAGCTACGGGACAGGGGGTGTGGATGAGCAGTTCTTC; cdr3_aa: CASSYGTGGVDEQFF
d_call: NA; cdr3_length: 13; v_call: TRBV4-1; clone_size: NA; j_call: TRBJ1-5; cdr3_nt: TGCGCCAGCAGCCAATTAGAGGGTCAGCCCCAGCATTTT; cdr3_aa: CASSQLEGQPQHF
d_call: NA; cdr3_length: 16; v_call: TRBV2; clone_size: many; j_call: TRBJ2-3; cdr3_nt: TGTGCCAGCAGCCCATTCCTTAGCGACAGCACAGATACGCAGTATTTT; cdr3_aa: CASSPFLSDSTDTQYF
d_call: NA; cdr3_length: 12; v_call: TRBV20-1; clone_size: NA; j_call: TRBJ1-2; cdr3_nt: TGCAGTGCTAGAATCAGGGCCTATGGCTACACCTTC; cdr3_aa: CSARIRAYGYTF
d_call: TRBD2; cdr3_length: 16; v_call: TRBV5-5; clone_size: NA; j_call: TRBJ2-1; cdr3_nt: TGTGCCAGCAGCTTTAGCTCGCGGGGGAATCTAAATGAGCAGTTCTTC; cdr3_aa: CASSFSSRGNLNEQFF
d_call: NA; cdr3_length: 16; v_call: TRBV27; clone_size: NA; j_call: TRBJ2-7; cdr3_nt: TGTGCCAGCAGTTTATCGATCCAGGGCGTAGGCTACGAGCAGTACTTC; cdr3_aa: CASSLSIQGVGYEQYF
d_call: NA; cdr3_length: 14; v_call: TRBV28; clone_size: few; j_call: TRBJ2-3; cdr3_nt: TGTGCCAGCTTAGTCAGGGGAAGCTCAGATACGCAGTATTTT; cdr3_aa: CASLVRGSSDTQYF
d_call: NA; cdr3_length: 12; v_call: TRBV10-2; clone_size: NA; j_call: TRBJ2-4; cdr3_nt: TGCGCCAGCAGTGACGCGGTAAACATTCAGTACTTC; cdr3_aa: CASSDAVNIQYF
d_call: TRBD2; cdr3_length: 15; v_call: TRBV9; clone_size: few; j_call: TRBJ2-5; cdr3_nt: TGTGCCAGCAGCGTAGAGGGTAGCGGGAGGCAGACCCAGTACTTC; cdr3_aa: CASSVEGSGRQTQYF
d_call: NA; cdr3_length: 14; v_call: TRBV12-3/TRBV12-4; clone_size: NA; j_call: TRBJ2-5; cdr3_nt: TGTGCCAGCAGTTTAAGAGCGGCTAAAGAGACCCAGTACTTC; cdr3_aa: CASSLRAAKETQYF
d_call: NA; cdr3_length: 14; v_call: TRBV7-9; clone_size: NA; j_call: TRBJ1-3; cdr3_nt: TGTGCCAGCAGCCTAACAGGGTCTGGAAGCACCATATATTTT; cdr3_aa: CASSLTGSGSTIYF
d_call: NA; cdr3_length: 13; v_call: TRBV6-1; clone_size: few; j_call: TRBJ2-1; cdr3_nt: TGTGCCAGCAGCCGAACCGGAAAACGGGAGCAGTTCTTC; cdr3_aa: CASSRTGKREQFF